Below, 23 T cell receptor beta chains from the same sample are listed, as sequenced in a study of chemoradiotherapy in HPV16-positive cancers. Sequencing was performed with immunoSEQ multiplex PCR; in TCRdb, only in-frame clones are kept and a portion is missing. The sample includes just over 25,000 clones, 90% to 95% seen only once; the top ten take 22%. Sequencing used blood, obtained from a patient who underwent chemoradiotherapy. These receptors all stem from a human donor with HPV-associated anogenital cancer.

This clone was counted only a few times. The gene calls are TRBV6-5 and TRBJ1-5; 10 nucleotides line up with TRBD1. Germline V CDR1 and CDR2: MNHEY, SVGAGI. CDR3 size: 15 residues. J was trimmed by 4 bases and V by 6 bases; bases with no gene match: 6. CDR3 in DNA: TGTGCCAGCAGGGGGACAGGGGAGGGAAATCAGCCCCAGCATTTT. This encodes CASRGTGEGNQPQHF.

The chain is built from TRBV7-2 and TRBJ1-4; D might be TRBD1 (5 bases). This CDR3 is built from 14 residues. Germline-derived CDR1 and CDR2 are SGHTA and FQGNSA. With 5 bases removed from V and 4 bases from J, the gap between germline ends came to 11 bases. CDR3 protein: CASSKRGDNEKLFF. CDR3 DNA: TGTGCCAGCAGCAAGAGGGGAGATAATGAAAAACTGTTTTTT.

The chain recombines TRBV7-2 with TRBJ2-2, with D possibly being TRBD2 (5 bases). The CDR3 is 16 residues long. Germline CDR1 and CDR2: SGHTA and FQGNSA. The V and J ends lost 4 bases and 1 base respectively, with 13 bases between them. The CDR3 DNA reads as TGTGCCAGCAGCTCACGGGGTAGTCAGAACACCGGGGAGCTGTTTTTT. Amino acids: CASSSRGSQNTGELFF.

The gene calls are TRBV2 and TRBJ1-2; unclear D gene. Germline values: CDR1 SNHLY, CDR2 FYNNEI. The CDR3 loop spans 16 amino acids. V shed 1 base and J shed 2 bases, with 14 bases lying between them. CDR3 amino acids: CASSEGPGVGNYGYTF. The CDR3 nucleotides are TGTGCCAGCAGTGAAGGGCCTGGTGTAGGGAACTATGGCTACACCTTC.

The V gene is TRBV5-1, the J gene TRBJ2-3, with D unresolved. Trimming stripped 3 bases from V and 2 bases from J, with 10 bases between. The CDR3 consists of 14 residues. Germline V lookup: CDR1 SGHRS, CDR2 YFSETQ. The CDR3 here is CASSSLGTTDTQYF. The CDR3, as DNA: TGCGCCAGCAGCTCCTTAGGCACCACAGATACGCAGTATTTT.

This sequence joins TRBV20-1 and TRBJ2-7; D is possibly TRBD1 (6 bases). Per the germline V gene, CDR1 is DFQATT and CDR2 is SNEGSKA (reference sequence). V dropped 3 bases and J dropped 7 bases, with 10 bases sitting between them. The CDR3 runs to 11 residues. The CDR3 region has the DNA TGCAGTGCTAGCAGGGGTCGTGAGCAGTACTTC. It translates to CSASRGREQYF.

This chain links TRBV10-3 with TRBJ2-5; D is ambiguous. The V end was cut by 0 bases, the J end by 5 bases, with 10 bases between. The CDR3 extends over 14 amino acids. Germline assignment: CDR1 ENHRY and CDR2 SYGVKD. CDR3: CAISESPTQETQYF. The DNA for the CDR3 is TGTGCCATCAGTGAGTCCCCGACTCAGGAGACCCAGTACTTC.

The chain's CDR3 is CASSPPQGGRGAFF. CDR3 bases: TGCGCCAGCAGCCCACCCCAAGGGGGGCGGGGAGCTTTCTTT. The chain recombines TRBV4-1 with TRBJ1-1, with D maybe TRBD1 (6 bases). This CDR3 comprises 14 residues. Trimming stripped 4 bases from V and 10 bases from J, with 19 bases between. CDR1 is MGHRA and CDR2 is YSYEKL in the germline V gene.

In DNA form, the CDR3 reads TGTGCCAGCAGCTTGGTGAGGGGGCCCCCCTACGAGCAGTACTTC. Its translation is CASSLVRGPPYEQYF. This rearrangement joins TRBV5-6 to TRBJ2-7, with TRBD1 matching over 7 bases. Trimming removed 0 bases from V and 2 bases from J; junction bases left unmatched: 5. CDR3 length equals 15 residues. Per germline, CDR1 SGHDT and CDR2 YYEEEE.

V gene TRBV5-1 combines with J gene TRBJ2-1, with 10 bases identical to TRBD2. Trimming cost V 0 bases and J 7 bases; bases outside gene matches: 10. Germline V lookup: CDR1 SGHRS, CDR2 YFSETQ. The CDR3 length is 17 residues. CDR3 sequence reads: CASSLVRAGGPFNEQFF. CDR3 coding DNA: TGCGCCAGCAGCTTGGTGCGAGCGGGAGGGCCGTTTAATGAGCAGTTCTTC.

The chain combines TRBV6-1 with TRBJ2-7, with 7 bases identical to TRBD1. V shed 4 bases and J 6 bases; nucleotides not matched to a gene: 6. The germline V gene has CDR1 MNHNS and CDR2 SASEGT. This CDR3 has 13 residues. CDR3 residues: CASSGGQGVEQYF. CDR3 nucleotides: TGTGCCAGCAGTGGAGGGCAGGGGGTCGAGCAGTACTTC.

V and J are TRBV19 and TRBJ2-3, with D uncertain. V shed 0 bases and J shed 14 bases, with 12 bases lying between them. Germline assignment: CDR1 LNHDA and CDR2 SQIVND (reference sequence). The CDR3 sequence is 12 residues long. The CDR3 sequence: CASSIDPIVLYF. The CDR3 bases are TGTGCCAGTAGTATAGATCCCATCGTTTTGTATTTT.

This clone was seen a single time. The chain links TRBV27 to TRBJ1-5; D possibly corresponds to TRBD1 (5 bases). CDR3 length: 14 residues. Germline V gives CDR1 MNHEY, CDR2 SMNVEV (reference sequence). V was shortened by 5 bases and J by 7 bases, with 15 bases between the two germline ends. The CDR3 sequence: CASSVWGEGQPQHF. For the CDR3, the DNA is TGTGCCAGCAGTGTGTGGGGGGAAGGCCAGCCCCAGCATTTT.

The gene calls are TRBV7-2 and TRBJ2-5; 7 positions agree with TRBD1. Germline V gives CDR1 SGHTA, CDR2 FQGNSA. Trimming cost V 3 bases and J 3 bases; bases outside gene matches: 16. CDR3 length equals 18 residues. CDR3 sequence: CASSFRRRTGRLEETQYF. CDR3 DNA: TGTGCCAGCAGCTTTCGGCGAAGGACAGGACGTTTAGAAGAGACCCAGTACTTC. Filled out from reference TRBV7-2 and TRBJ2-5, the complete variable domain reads GAGVSQSPSNKVTEKGKDVELRCDPISGHTALYWYRQSLGQGLEFLIYFQGNSAPDKSGLPSDRFSAERTGGSVSTLTIQRTQQEDSAVYLCASSFRRRTGRLEETQYFGPGTRLLVL.

The CDR3 DNA reads as TGTGCCAGCAGTGAAGCTGGATCTCTGGGCAGGGGGACCACCATATATTTT. The encoded protein is CASSEAGSLGRGTTIYF. This chain joins TRBV6-1 and TRBJ1-3, with 7 bases lining up with TRBD1. Trimming took 0 bases from V and 9 from J; bases not matched to a gene: 14. This CDR3 is 17 amino acids long. Germline-derived CDR1 and CDR2 are MNHNS and SASEGT.

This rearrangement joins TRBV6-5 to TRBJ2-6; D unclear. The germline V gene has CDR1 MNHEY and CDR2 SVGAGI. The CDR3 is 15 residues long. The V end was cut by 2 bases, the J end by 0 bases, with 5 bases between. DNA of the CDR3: TGTGCCAGCAGTTACGGTGCCTCTGGGGCCAACGTCCTGACTTTC. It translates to CASSYGASGANVLTF.

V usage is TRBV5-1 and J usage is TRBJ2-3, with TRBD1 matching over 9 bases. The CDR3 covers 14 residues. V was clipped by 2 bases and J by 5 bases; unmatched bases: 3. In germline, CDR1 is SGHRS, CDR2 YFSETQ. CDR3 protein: CASSFGQGLDTQYF. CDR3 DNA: TGCGCCAGCAGCTTCGGACAGGGGTTAGATACGCAGTATTTT.

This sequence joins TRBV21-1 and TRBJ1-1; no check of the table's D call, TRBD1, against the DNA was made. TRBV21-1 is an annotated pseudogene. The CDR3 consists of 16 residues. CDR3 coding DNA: TGTGCCAGCAGCAAAGCGTCGAAGGGGGTCGACACTGAAGCTTTCTTT. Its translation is CASSKASKGVDTEAFF.

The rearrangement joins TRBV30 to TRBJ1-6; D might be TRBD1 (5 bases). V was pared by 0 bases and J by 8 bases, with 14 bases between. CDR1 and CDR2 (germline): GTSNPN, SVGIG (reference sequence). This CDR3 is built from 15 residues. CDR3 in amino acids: CAWSVRKGWDSPLHF. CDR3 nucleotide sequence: TGTGCCTGGAGTGTACGAAAGGGGTGGGATTCACCCCTCCACTTT.

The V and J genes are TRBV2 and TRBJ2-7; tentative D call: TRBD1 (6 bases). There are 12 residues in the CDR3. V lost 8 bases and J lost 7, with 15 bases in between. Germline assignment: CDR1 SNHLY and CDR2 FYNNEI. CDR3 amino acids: CASQQGSGEQYF. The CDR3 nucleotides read TGTGCCAGCCAACAGGGATCGGGGGAGCAGTACTTC.

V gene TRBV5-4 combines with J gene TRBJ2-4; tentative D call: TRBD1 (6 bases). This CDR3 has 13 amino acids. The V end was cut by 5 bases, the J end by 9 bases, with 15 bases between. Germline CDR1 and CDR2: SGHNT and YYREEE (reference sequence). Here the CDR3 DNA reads TGTGCCAGCAGTTTGACAGGTTCCGGCATTCAGTACTTC. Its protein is CASSLTGSGIQYF.

CDR3 bases: TGTGCCTGGAGTACAGGGGCTGAAGCTTTCTTT. Its translation: CAWSTGAEAFF. J is TRBJ1-1 and V is TRBV30; 7 nucleotides match TRBD1. The length of the CDR3 is 11 residues. V was pared by 2 bases and J by 6 bases, with 0 bases of the junction left unmatched. In germline, CDR1 is GTSNPN, CDR2 SVGIG (reference sequence).

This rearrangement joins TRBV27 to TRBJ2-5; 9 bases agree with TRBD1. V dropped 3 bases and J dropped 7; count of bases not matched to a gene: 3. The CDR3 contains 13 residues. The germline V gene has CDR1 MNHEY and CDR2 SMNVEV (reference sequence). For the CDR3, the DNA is TGTGCCAGCAGTTTTGGGACAGGGCTGACCCAGTACTTC. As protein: CASSFGTGLTQYF.